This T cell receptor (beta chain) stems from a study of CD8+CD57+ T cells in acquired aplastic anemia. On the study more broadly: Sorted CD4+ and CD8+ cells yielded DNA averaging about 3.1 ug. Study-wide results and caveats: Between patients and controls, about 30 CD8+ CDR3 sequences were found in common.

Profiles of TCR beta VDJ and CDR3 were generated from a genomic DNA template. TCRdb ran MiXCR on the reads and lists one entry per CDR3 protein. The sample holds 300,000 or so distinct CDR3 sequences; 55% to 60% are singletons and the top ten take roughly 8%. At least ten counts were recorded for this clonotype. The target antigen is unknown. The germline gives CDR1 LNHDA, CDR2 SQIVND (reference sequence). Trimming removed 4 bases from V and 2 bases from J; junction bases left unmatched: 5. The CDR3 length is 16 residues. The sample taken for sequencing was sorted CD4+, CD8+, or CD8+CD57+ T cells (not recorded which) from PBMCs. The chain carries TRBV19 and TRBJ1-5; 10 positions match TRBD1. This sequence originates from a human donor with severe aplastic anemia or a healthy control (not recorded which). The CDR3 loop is CASSSSDRGRNQPQHF. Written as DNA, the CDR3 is TGTGCCAGTAGTAGTAGTGACAGGGGGCGCAATCAGCCCCAGCATTTT.